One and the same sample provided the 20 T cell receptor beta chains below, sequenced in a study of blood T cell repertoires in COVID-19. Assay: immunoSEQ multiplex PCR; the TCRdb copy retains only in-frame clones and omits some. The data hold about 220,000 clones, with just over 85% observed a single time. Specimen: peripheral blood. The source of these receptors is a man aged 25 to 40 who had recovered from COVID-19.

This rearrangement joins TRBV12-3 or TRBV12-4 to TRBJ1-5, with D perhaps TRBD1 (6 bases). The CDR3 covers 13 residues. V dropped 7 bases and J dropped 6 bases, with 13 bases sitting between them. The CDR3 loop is CASTLRGGQPQHF. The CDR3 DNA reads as TGTGCCAGCACCCTAAGGGGGGGTCAGCCCCAGCATTTT.

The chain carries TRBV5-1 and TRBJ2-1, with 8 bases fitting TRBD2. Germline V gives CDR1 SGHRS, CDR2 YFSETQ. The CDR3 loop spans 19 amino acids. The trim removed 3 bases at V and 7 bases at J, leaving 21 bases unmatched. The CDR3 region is CASSSTMTGTRGVRNEQFF. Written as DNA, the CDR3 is TGCGCCAGCAGCTCCACTATGACCGGGACTAGGGGGGTACGAAATGAGCAGTTCTTC.

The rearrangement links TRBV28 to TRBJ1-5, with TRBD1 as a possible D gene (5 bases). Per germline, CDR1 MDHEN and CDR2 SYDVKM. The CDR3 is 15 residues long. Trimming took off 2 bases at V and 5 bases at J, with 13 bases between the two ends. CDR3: CASSLDQGWHQPQHF. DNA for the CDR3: TGTGCCAGCAGTTTAGACCAGGGATGGCATCAGCCCCAGCATTTT.

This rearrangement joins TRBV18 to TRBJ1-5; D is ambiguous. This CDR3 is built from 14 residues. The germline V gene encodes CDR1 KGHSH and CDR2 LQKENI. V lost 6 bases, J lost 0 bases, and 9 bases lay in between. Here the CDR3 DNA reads TGTGCCAGCTCGCTAGAAGATAGCAATCAGCCCCAGCATTTT. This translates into CASSLEDSNQPQHF.

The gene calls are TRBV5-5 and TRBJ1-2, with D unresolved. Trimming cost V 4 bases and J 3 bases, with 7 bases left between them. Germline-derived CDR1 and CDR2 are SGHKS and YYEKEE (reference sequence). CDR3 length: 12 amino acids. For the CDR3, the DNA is TGTGCCAGCAGCCTCGGTGACTATGGCTACACCTTC. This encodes CASSLGDYGYTF. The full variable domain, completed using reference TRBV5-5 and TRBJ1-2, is DAGVTQSPTHLIKTRGQQVTLRCSPISGHKSVSWYQQVLGQGPQFIFQYYEKEERGRGNFPDRFSARQFPNYSSELNVNALLLGDSALYLCASSLGDYGYTFGSGTRLTVV.

The CDR3 sequence is CASSPRTSGGRTDTQYF. Here the CDR3 DNA reads TGCGCCAGCAGCCCTAGGACTAGCGGGGGGCGCACAGATACGCAGTATTTT. The V gene is TRBV5-1, the J gene TRBJ2-3; 14 nucleotides line up with TRBD2. Germline-derived CDR1 and CDR2 are SGHRS and YFSETQ. The CDR3 sequence is 17 residues long. V was pared by 4 bases and J by 1 base, with 5 bases of the junction left unmatched. The full variable domain, its missing parts supplied by reference TRBV5-1 and TRBJ2-3, is KAGVTQTPRYLIKTRGQQVTLSCSPISGHRSVSWYQQTPGQGLQFLFEYFSETQRNKGNFPGRFSGRQFSNSRSEMNVSTLELGDSALYLCASSPRTSGGRTDTQYFGPGTRLTVL.

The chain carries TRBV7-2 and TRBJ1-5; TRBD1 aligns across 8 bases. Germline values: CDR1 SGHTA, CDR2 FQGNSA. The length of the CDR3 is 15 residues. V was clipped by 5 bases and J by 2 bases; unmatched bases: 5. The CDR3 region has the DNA TGTGCCAGCAGCCCCCCGGGACAGGGCAATCAGCCCCAGCATTTT. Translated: CASSPPGQGNQPQHF.

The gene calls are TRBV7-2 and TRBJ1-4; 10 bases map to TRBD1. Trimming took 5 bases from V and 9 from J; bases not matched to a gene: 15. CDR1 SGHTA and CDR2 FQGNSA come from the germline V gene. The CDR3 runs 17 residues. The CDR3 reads CASSPYRQGASSQKLFF. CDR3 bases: TGTGCCAGCAGCCCTTACCGACAGGGGGCTAGCTCCCAAAAACTGTTTTTT.

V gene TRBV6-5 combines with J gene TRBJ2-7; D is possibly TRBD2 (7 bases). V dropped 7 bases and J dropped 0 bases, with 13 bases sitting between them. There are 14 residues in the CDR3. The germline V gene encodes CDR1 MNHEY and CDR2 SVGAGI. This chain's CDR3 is CASTPGGLSYEQYF. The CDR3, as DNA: TGTGCCAGCACCCCGGGGGGCCTCTCCTACGAGCAGTACTTC.

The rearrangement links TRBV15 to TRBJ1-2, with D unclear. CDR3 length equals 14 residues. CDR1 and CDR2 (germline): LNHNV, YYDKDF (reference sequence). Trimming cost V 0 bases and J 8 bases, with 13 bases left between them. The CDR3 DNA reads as TGTGCCACCAGCAGAGAAAAGGAGGGAGGCGGCTACACCTTC. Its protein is CATSREKEGGGYTF.

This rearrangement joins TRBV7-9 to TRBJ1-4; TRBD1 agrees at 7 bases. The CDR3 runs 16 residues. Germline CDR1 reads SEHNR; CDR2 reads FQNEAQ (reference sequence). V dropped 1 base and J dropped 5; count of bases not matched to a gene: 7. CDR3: CASSLGIGQENEKLFF. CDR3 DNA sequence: TGTGCCAGCAGCTTAGGAATTGGACAGGAAAATGAAAAACTGTTTTTT.

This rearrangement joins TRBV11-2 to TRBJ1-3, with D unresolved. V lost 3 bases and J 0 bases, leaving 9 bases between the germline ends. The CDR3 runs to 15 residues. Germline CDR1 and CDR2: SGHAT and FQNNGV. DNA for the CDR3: TGTGCCAGCAGCTTGTACAGCAACTCTGGAAACACCATATATTTT. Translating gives CASSLYSNSGNTIYF.

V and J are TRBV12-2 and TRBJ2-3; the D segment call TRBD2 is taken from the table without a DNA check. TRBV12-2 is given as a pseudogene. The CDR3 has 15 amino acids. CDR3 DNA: TGTGCAAGTCGCTTAGAGGCGGGGTTAACAGATACGCAGTATTTT. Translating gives CASRLEAGLTDTQYF.

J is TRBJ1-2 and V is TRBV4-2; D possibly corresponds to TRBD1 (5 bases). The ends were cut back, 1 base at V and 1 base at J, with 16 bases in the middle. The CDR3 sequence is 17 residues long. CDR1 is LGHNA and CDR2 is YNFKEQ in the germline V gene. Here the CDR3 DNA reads TGTGCCAGCAGCCAAGGGTCGTCCAGGGCCCTTAACTATGGCTACACCTTC. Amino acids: CASSQGSSRALNYGYTF.

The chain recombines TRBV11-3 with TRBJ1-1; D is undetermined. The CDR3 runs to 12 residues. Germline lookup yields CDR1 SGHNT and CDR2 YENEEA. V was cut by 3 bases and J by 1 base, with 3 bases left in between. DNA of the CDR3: TGTGCCAGCAGCTTTCGGAACACTGAAGCTTTCTTT. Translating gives CASSFRNTEAFF.

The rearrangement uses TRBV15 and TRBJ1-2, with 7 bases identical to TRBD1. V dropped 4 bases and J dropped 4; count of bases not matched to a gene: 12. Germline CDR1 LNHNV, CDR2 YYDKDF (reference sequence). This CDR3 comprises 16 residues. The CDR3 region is CATSKDPTGDRYGYTF. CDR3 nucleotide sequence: TGTGCCACCAGCAAGGATCCCACAGGGGACCGCTATGGCTACACCTTC. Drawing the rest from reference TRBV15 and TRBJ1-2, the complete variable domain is DAMVIQNPRYQVTQFGKPVTLSCSQTLNHNVMYWYQQKSSQAPKLLFHYYDKDFNNEADTPDNFQSRRPNTSFCFLDIRSPGLGDTAMYLCATSKDPTGDRYGYTFGSGTRLTVV.

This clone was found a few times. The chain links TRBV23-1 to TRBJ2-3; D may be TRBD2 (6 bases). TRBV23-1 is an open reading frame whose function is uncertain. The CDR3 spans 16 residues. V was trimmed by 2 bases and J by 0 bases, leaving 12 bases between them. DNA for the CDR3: TGCGCCAGCAGTCAACCCCGGGACTCTAGCACAGATACGCAGTATTTT. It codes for CASSQPRDSSTDTQYF.

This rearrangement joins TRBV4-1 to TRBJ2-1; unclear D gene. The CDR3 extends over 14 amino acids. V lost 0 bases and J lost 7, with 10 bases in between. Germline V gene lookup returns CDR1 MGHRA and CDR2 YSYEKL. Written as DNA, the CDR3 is TGCGCCAGCAGCCAAGAGAACTTCGGGAATGAGCAGTTCTTC. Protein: CASSQENFGNEQFF.

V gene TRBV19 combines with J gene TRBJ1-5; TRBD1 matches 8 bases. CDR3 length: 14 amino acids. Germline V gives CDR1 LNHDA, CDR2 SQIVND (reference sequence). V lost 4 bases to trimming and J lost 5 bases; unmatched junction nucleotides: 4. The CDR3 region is CASSRGQEDQPQHF. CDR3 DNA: TGTGCCAGTAGTAGGGGACAGGAGGATCAGCCCCAGCATTTT. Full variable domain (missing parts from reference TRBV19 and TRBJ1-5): DGGITQSPKYLFRKEGQNVTLSCEQNLNHDAMYWYRQDPGQGLRLIYYSQIVNDFQKGDIAEGYSVSREKKESFPLTVTSAQKNPTAFYLCASSRGQEDQPQHFGDGTRLSIL.

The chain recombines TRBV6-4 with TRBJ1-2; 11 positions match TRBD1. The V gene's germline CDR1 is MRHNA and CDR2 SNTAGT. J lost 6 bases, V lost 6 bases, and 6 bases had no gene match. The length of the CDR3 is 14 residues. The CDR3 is CASRRGQGAHGYTF. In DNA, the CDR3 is TGTGCCAGCAGAAGAGGACAGGGGGCGCATGGCTACACCTTC.